One and the same sample provided the 13 T cell receptor beta chains below, sequenced in a study of spatial heterogeneity in lung cancer. Sample time point: blood at routine non-recurrence follow-up after resection. TCRdb passed the 5' RACE reads through MiXCR, listing each CDR3 protein once. The table shows about 94,000 distinct CDR3 sequences, with around 19% occurring only once. The sample consisted of PBMCs, taken at follow-up. The source of these receptors is a male donor with early-stage non-small cell lung cancer.

The chain has TRBV20-1 and TRBJ2-2, with unresolved D. Germline V CDR1 and CDR2: DFQATT, SNEGSKA (reference sequence). The V end was cut by 2 bases, the J end by 0 bases, with 13 bases between. This CDR3 comprises 16 residues. CDR3 DNA: TGCAGTGCTAGAAGGGAAGATTCTTCGAACACCGGGGAGCTGTTTTTT. Translating it yields CSARREDSSNTGELFF.

This clonotype showed up many times. J is TRBJ2-6 and V is TRBV7-3; D uncertain. The ends were cut back, 0 bases at V and 2 bases at J, with 2 bases in the middle. In germline, CDR1 is SGHTA, CDR2 FQGTGA. The CDR3 covers 14 residues. The CDR3 DNA reads as TGTGCCAGCAGCTTAACGCCTGGGGCCAACGTCCTGACTTTC. Its translation is CASSLTPGANVLTF. The whole variable domain, remainder taken from reference TRBV7-3 and TRBJ2-6, is GAGVSQTPSNKVTEKGKYVELRCDPISGHTALYWYRQSLGQGPEFLIYFQGTGAADDSGLPNDRFFAVRPEGSVSTLKIQRTERGDSAVYLCASSLTPGANVLTFGAGSRLTVL.

This clonotype was counted at least ten times. The rearrangement uses TRBV19 and TRBJ1-5, with D possibly being TRBD1 (5 bases). The CDR3 runs to 11 residues. Germline V CDR1 and CDR2: LNHDA, SQIVND (reference sequence). V shed 8 bases and J shed 7 bases, with 9 bases lying between them. Here the CDR3 reads CASGALQPQHF. CDR3 nucleotides: TGTGCCAGTGGGGCGTTGCAGCCCCAGCATTTT.

This rearrangement joins TRBV6-1 to TRBJ2-7; D unresolved. Germline V gene data show CDR1 as MNHNS and CDR2 as SASEGT. This CDR3 comprises 14 residues. With 5 bases removed from V and 3 bases from J, the gap between germline ends came to 14 bases. CDR3 region: CASSPQQGGYEQYV. Here the CDR3 DNA reads TGTGCCAGCAGTCCTCAACAAGGTGGCTACGAGCAGTACGTC.

Many counts were recorded for this clonotype. The chain combines TRBV29-1 with TRBJ1-2, with 8 bases fitting TRBD1. The CDR3 has 13 amino acids. CDR1 is SQVTM, CDR2 ANQGSEA, per germline. The J segment lost 10 bases and the V segment lost 6 bases, leaving 13 bases of the junction unmatched. CDR3 DNA: TGCAGCGTGACCCGGGGACAGGATACGGCCTACACCTTC. This encodes CSVTRGQDTAYTF.

The chain is built from TRBV19 and TRBJ2-7; 10 bases map to TRBD1. Germline lookup yields CDR1 LNHDA and CDR2 SQIVND (reference sequence). The CDR3 length is 13 residues. V shed 11 bases and J 3 bases; nucleotides not matched to a gene: 7. This CDR3 is CAPAGDRGYEQYF. For the CDR3, the DNA is TGTGCCCCGGCGGGGGACAGGGGCTACGAGCAGTACTTC. The whole variable domain, remainder taken from reference TRBV19 and TRBJ2-7, is DGGITQSPKYLFRKEGQNVTLSCEQNLNHDAMYWYRQDPGQGLRLIYYSQIVNDFQKGDIAEGYSVSREKKESFPLTVTSAQKNPTAFYLCAPAGDRGYEQYFGPGTRLTVT.

This clonotype has only a few counts. This rearrangement joins TRBV11-1 to TRBJ2-7; D unclear. V lost 2 bases to trimming and J lost 4 bases, with 12 bases between them. This CDR3 is 14 amino acids long. Germline lookup yields CDR1 SGHAT and CDR2 FQDESV (reference sequence). This CDR3 is CASSLSGSLYEQYF. CDR3 coding DNA: TGTGCCAGCAGCTTATCCGGGTCGCTTTACGAGCAGTACTTC.

The V gene is TRBV18, the J gene TRBJ2-5; TRBD2 agrees at 9 bases. The CDR3 length is 13 residues. The V gene's germline CDR1 is KGHSH and CDR2 LQKENI. The ends lost 6 bases at V and 4 bases at J; junction bases unmatched: 3. This CDR3 reads CASSELAGETQYF. The CDR3 nucleotides are TGTGCCAGCTCCGAACTAGCGGGAGAGACCCAGTACTTC.

The chain uses TRBV7-9 and TRBJ1-1; tentatively, D is TRBD1 (6 bases). CDR3 length: 13 amino acids. Trimming took 1 base from V and 7 from J, leaving 10 bases between them. Germline V lookup: CDR1 SEHNR, CDR2 FQNEAQ (reference sequence). CDR3 protein: CASSLGTDSEAFF. DNA of the CDR3: TGTGCCAGCAGCTTAGGAACGGACAGTGAAGCTTTCTTT.

This clonotype was picked up a small number of times. The V and J genes are TRBV19 and TRBJ1-5; D is undetermined. Germline assignment: CDR1 LNHDA and CDR2 SQIVND (reference sequence). Trimming took off 7 bases at V and 5 bases at J, with 15 bases between the two ends. There are 14 residues in the CDR3. The CDR3 sequence is CASNAGYSDQPQHF. CDR3 in DNA: TGTGCCAGTAATGCCGGATACTCCGATCAGCCCCAGCATTTT.

The chain employs TRBV4-1 and TRBJ2-7, with D unclear. Germline values: CDR1 MGHRA, CDR2 YSYEKL. The CDR3 totals 15 residues. V was cut by 3 bases and J by 0 bases, with 12 bases left in between. The CDR3 coding sequence is TGCGCCAGCAGCCATTTTTTGGGCAGCTCCTACGAGCAGTACTTC. This codes for CASSHFLGSSYEQYF.

This chain uses TRBV5-1 with TRBJ2-7; D is possibly TRBD2 (6 bases). V lost 5 bases to trimming and J lost 2 bases, with 17 bases between them. The CDR3 has 15 residues. The germline gives CDR1 SGHRS, CDR2 YFSETQ. The CDR3 nucleotides are TGCGCCAGCAGACCCGGGGGTAGCGCGACCTACGAGCAGTACTTC. This codes for CASRPGGSATYEQYF. Based on the CDR3 plus reference TRBV5-1 and TRBJ2-7, the full variable domain is KAGVTQTPRYLIKTRGQQVTLSCSPISGHRSVSWYQQTPGQGLQFLFEYFSETQRNKGNFPGRFSGRQFSNSRSEMNVSTLELGDSALYLCASRPGGSATYEQYFGPGTRLTVT.

A few counts support this clonotype. The chain has TRBV3-1 and TRBJ2-3; D is unresolved. The CDR3 is made up of 15 amino acids. The V gene's germline CDR1 is LGHDT and CDR2 YNNKEL (reference sequence). V lost 0 bases and J 1 base, leaving 8 bases between the germline ends. CDR3 sequence: CASSQDPARTDTQYF. DNA of the CDR3: TGTGCCAGCAGCCAAGACCCGGCCCGCACAGATACGCAGTATTTT.